The present TCR beta chain was sequenced within a study of blood T cell repertoires in COVID-19. Looked up from germline, CDR1 is SGHDT and CDR2 is YYEEEE. The CDR3 runs 18 residues. The trim removed 4 bases at V and 3 bases at J, leaving 12 bases unmatched. Living in under 30 US areas, the participants were between roughly 18 and 89 years of age. Which cohort a participant joined came from the clinical history participants gave. Two negative PCRs, clearance, or symptom resolution were required of recovered Cohort 3 donors. This table comes from immunoSEQ multiplex PCR, and its TCRdb copy is limited to in-frame clones, with some not included. Of 180,000 or so clones in the sample, around 80% were seen once.

The clonotype originates from a woman aged 55-70 years who had recovered from COVID-19. V and J are TRBV5-6 and TRBJ2-6, with 8 bases lining up with TRBD1. What was sequenced was PBMCs or T cells enriched from blood (not recorded which). The DNA for the CDR3 is TGTGCCAGCAGCCGCGGGACAGGTGGTCTCTTTGGGGCCAACGTCCTGACTTTC. Translation gives CASSRGTGGLFGANVLTF.